These 20 T cell receptor beta chains originate from one sample sequenced in a study of blood T cell repertoires in COVID-19. TCRdb keeps only in-frame clones here, not all; method: immunoSEQ multiplex PCR. The data contain 120,000 or so clones, roughly 91% of them singletons. The sample consisted of peripheral blood. The source is a human donor in a cohort sampled during active COVID-19.

The chain joins TRBV11-2 to TRBJ2-7, with 12 nucleotides matching TRBD2. The CDR3 has 14 residues. CDR1 is SGHAT, CDR2 FQNNGV, per germline. The V segment lost 6 bases and the J segment 2 bases; nucleotides outside the gene matches: 2. This chain's CDR3 is CASRGLAGPYEQYF. The CDR3 nucleotides read TGTGCCAGCAGGGGACTAGCGGGTCCCTACGAGCAGTACTTC.

The genes are TRBV9 and TRBJ2-5; 10 bases fit TRBD2. The CDR3 runs to 15 residues. CDR1 is SGDLS and CDR2 is YYNGEE in the germline V gene. V lost 3 bases to trimming and J lost 4 bases; unmatched junction nucleotides: 6. CDR3 DNA: TGTGCCAGCAGCGCCGGGACTAGCGTGAGAGAGACCCAGTACTTC. It specifies CASSAGTSVRETQYF.

The chain is built from TRBV29-1 and TRBJ1-2, with a possible D match to TRBD1 (5 bases). Germline V gives CDR1 SQVTM, CDR2 ANQGSEA. V gave up 3 bases and J gave up 7 bases, with 12 bases separating them. The CDR3 is 12 amino acids. The DNA of the CDR3 is TGCAGCGTTGACGGTCAGGGATTTGGCTACACCTTC. This gives the protein CSVDGQGFGYTF. Full variable domain (outside the CDR3, taken from reference TRBV29-1 and TRBJ1-2): SAVISQKPSRDICQRGTSLTIQCQVDSQVTMMFWYRQQPGQSLTLIATANQGSEATYESGFVIDKFPISRPNLTFSTLTVSNMSPEDSSIYLCSVDGQGFGYTFGSGTRLTVV.

This clone was observed many times. The J gene is TRBJ1-1, the V gene TRBV12-3 or TRBV12-4; 7 nucleotides match TRBD1. This CDR3 has 13 residues. V trimming: 3 bases; J trimming: 9 bases; junction bases outside the gene matches: 7. CDR3 region: CASSLGAGGKAFF. CDR3 sequence (DNA): TGTGCCAGCAGTTTGGGGGCAGGGGGGAAAGCTTTCTTT.

This clone has only a few counts. This chain connects TRBV28 to TRBJ2-7, with 9 bases fitting TRBD2. Losses at the gene ends were 1 base for V and 7 bases for J; bases not matched to a gene: 8. The germline V gene has CDR1 MDHEN and CDR2 SYDVKM. This CDR3 spans 15 amino acids. The CDR3 DNA follows: TGTGCCAGCAGTTTATTGGCGGGAGGGCCGTTAGAGCAGTACTTC. Its protein product is CASSLLAGGPLEQYF.

This chain uses TRBV9 with TRBJ2-1, with D possibly matching TRBD2 (6 bases). The germline CDR1 and CDR2 sequences are SGDLS and YYNGEE. V was cut by 0 bases and J by 2 bases, with 12 bases left in between. The CDR3 has 16 amino acids. The CDR3 here is CASSVVAGRAYNEQFF. CDR3 in DNA: TGTGCCAGCAGCGTAGTGGCGGGACGCGCCTACAATGAGCAGTTCTTC.

This CDR3 is CASSTAGTVNEQYF. In DNA form, the CDR3 reads TGCGCCAGCAGCACCGCCGGGACAGTCAACGAGCAGTACTTC. The chain combines TRBV5-1 with TRBJ2-7; TRBD1 aligns across 7 bases. Germline CDR1 is SGHRS and CDR2 is YFSETQ. The CDR3 has 14 amino acids. Trimming removed 4 bases from V and 5 bases from J; junction bases left unmatched: 9.

Here the CDR3 reads CASSLRGATEAFF. The CDR3 DNA sequence: TGTGCCAGCAGCCTCAGGGGGGCCACTGAAGCTTTCTTT. The chain carries TRBV11-2 and TRBJ1-1, with 7 bases fitting TRBD1. Germline V gene lookup returns CDR1 SGHAT and CDR2 FQNNGV. Unmatched junction bases numbered 4, after V lost 5 bases and J lost 4 bases. CDR3 size: 13 residues. Using reference TRBV11-2 and TRBJ1-1 for the parts outside the CDR3, the full variable domain is EAGVAQSPRYKIIEKRQSVAFWCNPISGHATLYWYQQILGQGPKLLIQFQNNGVVDDSQLPKDRFSAERLKGVDSTLKIQPAKLEDSAVYLCASSLRGATEAFFGQGTRLTVV.

The V call is TRBV28, the J call TRBJ2-1; D not resolved. The CDR3 has 11 amino acids. The ends were cut back, 3 bases at V and 12 bases at J, with 9 bases in the middle. CDR1 MDHEN and CDR2 SYDVKM come from the germline V gene. The CDR3 spells CASSLLGMQFF. CDR3 bases: TGTGCCAGCAGTTTGCTCGGTATGCAGTTCTTC.

The V gene is TRBV5-1, the J gene TRBJ2-5, with D possibly matching TRBD2 (6 bases). The CDR3 consists of 11 residues. Germline lookup yields CDR1 SGHRS and CDR2 YFSETQ. V lost 7 bases and J lost 5, with 9 bases in between. CDR3 in amino acids: CASGEVETQYF. In DNA form, the CDR3 reads TGCGCCAGCGGGGAGGTGGAGACCCAGTACTTC. The complete variable domain, with remaining parts taken from reference TRBV5-1 and TRBJ2-5, reads KAGVTQTPRYLIKTRGQQVTLSCSPISGHRSVSWYQQTPGQGLQFLFEYFSETQRNKGNFPGRFSGRQFSNSRSEMNVSTLELGDSALYLCASGEVETQYFGPGTRLLVL.

J is TRBJ2-5 and V is TRBV2; 9 bases line up with TRBD1. The germline gives CDR1 SNHLY, CDR2 FYNNEI. V dropped 4 bases and J dropped 4; count of bases not matched to a gene: 16. CDR3 size: 18 residues. The CDR3: CASSGWTLTGGVGETQYF. The CDR3 nucleotides read TGTGCCAGCAGTGGATGGACCCTTACAGGGGGCGTAGGAGAGACCCAGTACTTC.

This clone was detected only once. This chain uses TRBV10-1 with TRBJ2-1; 13 nucleotides agree with TRBD2. V was pared by 3 bases and J by 10 bases, with 9 bases of the junction left unmatched. CDR1 WNHNN and CDR2 SYGVQD come from the germline V gene (reference sequence). CDR3 length: 16 residues. Written as DNA, the CDR3 is TGCGCCAGCAGTGATACTAGCGGGAGGGCTGAGTCCGAGCAGTTCTTC. Its protein is CASSDTSGRAESEQFF.

The J gene is TRBJ2-3, the V gene TRBV24-1, with D possibly being TRBD2 (7 bases). CDR1 KGHDR and CDR2 SFDVKD come from the germline V gene. The V end lost 3 bases, the J end lost 3 bases, and 15 bases lay between the germline ends. This CDR3 region has 16 residues. The DNA of the CDR3 is TGTGCCACCAGTGATGGCGGGGGCCGGGCTACAGATACGCAGTATTTT. Residues: CATSDGGGRATDTQYF.

The chain joins TRBV7-9 to TRBJ2-2; 8 bases agree with TRBD2. The germline V gene encodes CDR1 SEHNR and CDR2 FQNEAQ (reference sequence). V lost 4 bases and J lost 0; bases outside the gene matches: 7. This CDR3 has 17 residues. The DNA of the CDR3 is TGTGCCAGCAGCTCCCTGGGGCGGGAGGCGAACACCGGGGAGCTGTTTTTT. Its protein product is CASSSLGREANTGELFF. Variable domain in full (rest from reference TRBV7-9 and TRBJ2-2): DTGVSQNPRHKITKRGQNVTFRCDPISEHNRLYWYRQTLGQGPEFLTYFQNEAQLEKSRLLSDRFSAERPKGSFSTLEIQRTEQGDSAMYLCASSSLGREANTGELFFGEGSRLTVL.

The J gene is TRBJ2-2, the V gene TRBV19; unclear D gene. The CDR3 spans 14 residues. Germline V CDR1 and CDR2: LNHDA, SQIVND (reference sequence). Trimming shortened V by 5 bases and J by 2 bases, and 9 bases separated the two germline ends. CDR3 in amino acids: CASSPRLNTGELFF. The CDR3 coding sequence is TGTGCCAGTAGTCCCCGACTCAACACCGGGGAGCTGTTTTTT.

The chain is built from TRBV7-2 and TRBJ1-5, with D tentatively TRBD1 (5 bases). In germline, CDR1 is SGHTA, CDR2 FQGNSA. The CDR3 loop spans 15 amino acids. Trimming took off 5 bases at V and 3 bases at J, with 14 bases between the two ends. The CDR3 nucleotides read TGTGCCAGCAGCCGCGGACCAGGGTCCAATCAGCCCCAGCATTTT. Its translation is CASSRGPGSNQPQHF.

The gene calls are TRBV20-1 and TRBJ1-4, with 9 bases that match TRBD1. The germline V gene encodes CDR1 DFQATT and CDR2 SNEGSKA (reference sequence). This CDR3 spans 17 amino acids. After removal of 3 bases from V and 6 bases from J, the junction contained 14 bases not matched to a gene. CDR3 in amino acids: CSASEGQGPMPDEKLFF. In DNA form, the CDR3 reads TGCAGTGCTAGTGAGGGACAGGGCCCAATGCCAGATGAAAAACTGTTTTTT.

The chain is built from TRBV4-2 and TRBJ2-5; 7 nucleotides agree with TRBD2. This CDR3 is built from 14 residues. Losses at the gene ends were 3 bases for V and 3 bases for J; bases not matched to a gene: 4. Germline V gene lookup returns CDR1 LGHNA and CDR2 YNFKEQ. CDR3 in DNA: TGTGCCAGCAGCCATGGGCTAGCGGAAGAGACCCAGTACTTC. Its translation is CASSHGLAEETQYF.

The rearrangement links TRBV10-3 to TRBJ2-2; 7 nucleotides line up with TRBD2. Germline V CDR1 and CDR2: ENHRY, SYGVKD. Unmatched junction bases numbered 11, after V lost 6 bases and J lost 1 base. This CDR3 comprises 17 residues. The CDR3 here is CAIRRDDERGNTGELFF. CDR3 in DNA: TGTGCCATCAGACGAGACGATGAGCGGGGGAACACCGGGGAGCTGTTTTTT.

This clone was seen at least ten times. The V and J genes are TRBV4-2 and TRBJ2-3, with D uncertain. CDR1 and CDR2 from the germline V gene are LGHNA and YNFKEQ. The CDR3 is 16 residues long. Trimming removed 0 bases from V and 2 bases from J, with 12 bases in between. The DNA of the CDR3 is TGTGCCAGCAGCCAAGATAGAGGCGGTCCCACAGATACGCAGTATTTT. Translating it yields CASSQDRGGPTDTQYF.